This T cell receptor (beta chain) is drawn from a study of T-cell memory formation after mild COVID-19. Study background: TCR clusters largely stayed donor specific.

Employing constant-segment primers, 5'RACE generated TCR alpha and TCR beta cDNA libraries bearing sample barcodes and UMIs. Using its own MiXCR run on the 5' RACE reads, TCRdb lists one record per CDR3 protein. The sample gives 100,000 to 130,000 distinct CDR3 sequences, roughly a sixth of which show up once; 5% to 7% is in the top ten. Study-level findings and limits: CM and EM subsets held most contracting CD4+ clones; EMRA held CD8+ ones. Clones contracting over day 15 to 85 were CD4/CD8 balanced, with later expanders leaning CD4+.

This clonotype appeared a few times. Its cognate antigen is unknown. J lost 2 bases, V lost 6 bases, and 13 bases had no gene match. CDR1 is LNHDA and CDR2 is SQIVND in the germline V gene (reference sequence). The CDR3 has 19 residues. Sequencing input: PBMCs or a T cell subset sorted from them (not recorded which). This sequence originates from a man younger than 35 who had mild COVID-19 (a few samples of this study predate the infection). Cell type and time point are not known. The chain couples TRBV19 to TRBJ2-6; TRBD1 agrees at 10 bases. This CDR3 is CASSTPDRGTSPGANVLTF. The CDR3 nucleotides read TGTGCCAGTAGCACCCCGGACAGGGGGACCTCCCCTGGGGCCAACGTCCTGACTTTC. The full variable domain, completed using reference TRBV19 and TRBJ2-6, is DGGITQSPKYLFRKEGQNVTLSCEQNLNHDAMYWYRQDPGQGLRLIYYSQIVNDFQKGDIAEGYSVSREKKESFPLTVTSAQKNPTAFYLCASSTPDRGTSPGANVLTFGAGSRLTVL.